These T cell receptor beta chains were read from a single sample in a study of T cells in Graves' hyperthyroidism and ophthalmopathy. TCRdb re-called the multiplex PCR reads with MiXCR, one entry per CDR3 protein. Here the sample spans more than 650,000 distinct CDR3 sequences, approximately 15% being singletons. Sequenced input: blood. These receptors all come from a woman younger than 30 with Graves' hyperthyroidism. Each CDR3 is given with its conserved first and last residue. A D gene is named only where the DNA matches it firmly. A row's size may be missing; if present it is once, few, many or a size class.

d_call j_call v_call clone_size cdr3_aa cdr3_nt
TRBD2 TRBJ2-3 TRBV11-2 - CASSPTSGDTQYF TGTGCCAGCAGCCCGACTAGCGGAGATACGCAGTATTTT
- TRBJ2-1 TRBV20-1 - CSAHKDGGEQFF TGCAGTGCACATAAGGACGGGGGTGAGCAGTTCTTC
- TRBJ1-1 TRBV7-9 many CASSPGLSETEAFF TGTGCCAGCAGCCCGGGACTATCGGAGACTGAAGCTTTCTTT
- TRBJ1-3 TRBV20-1 - CSAKGGGTSGNTIYF TGCAGTGCCAAAGGGGGGGGGACCTCTGGAAACACCATATATTTT
TRBD1 TRBJ1-2 TRBV20-1 - CSARVTPGQGNYGYTF TGCAGTGCTAGAGTGACACCGGGACAGGGGAACTATGGCTACACCTTC
- TRBJ1-1 TRBV9 - CASSPTGKMNTEAFF TGTGCCAGCAGCCCAACGGGTAAAATGAACACTGAAGCTTTCTTT
- TRBJ1-1 TRBV19 few CASRSQVDTEAFF TGTGCCAGTAGGTCGCAGGTGGACACTGAAGCTTTCTTT
TRBD1 TRBJ2-7 TRBV5-1 many CASWDRPYEQYF TGCGCCAGCTGGGACAGGCCCTACGAGCAGTACTTC
- TRBJ2-7 TRBV20-1 many CSAGSGVYYEQYF TGCAGTGCTGGGTCGGGAGTATACTACGAGCAGTACTTC
- TRBJ2-5 TRBV20-1 many CSASPGVLQETQYF TGCAGTGCTAGTCCCGGGGTACTCCAAGAGACCCAGTACTTC
- TRBJ2-2 TRBV6-1 many CASRLDSRTGELFF TGTGCCAGCAGATTAGACAGTAGGACCGGGGAGCTGTTTTTT
- TRBJ2-5 TRBV28 many CASSFGGPQETQYF TGTGCCAGCAGTTTCGGGGGCCCCCAAGAGACCCAGTACTTC
TRBD2 TRBJ2-1 TRBV5-8 many CASSLGLAVNNEQFF TGTGCCAGCAGCTTAGGGCTAGCGGTTAACAATGAGCAGTTCTTC
TRBD1 TRBJ1-6 TRBV7-9 few CASSSLRQGAWNSPLHF TGTGCCAGCAGCTCCCTTCGGCAGGGGGCATGGAATTCACCCCTCCACTTT
TRBD2 TRBJ2-1 TRBV7-2 - CASSTKLTSGGYNEQFF TGTGCCAGCAGCACGAAATTGACTAGCGGGGGATACAATGAGCAGTTCTTC
- TRBJ2-5 TRBV29-1 - CSIDPRGQETQYF TGCAGCATTGACCCCAGGGGCCAAGAGACCCAGTACTTC
- TRBJ1-1 TRBV27 many CASSIAWGVATEAFF TGTGCCAGCAGTATAGCATGGGGGGTCGCGACTGAAGCTTTCTTT
- TRBJ2-1 TRBV28 many CASSLWRGNNEQFF TGTGCCAGCAGTTTATGGCGGGGAAACAATGAGCAGTTCTTC
- TRBJ1-5 TRBV20-1 many CSASTGNQPQHF TGCAGTGCTAGCACAGGGAACCAGCCCCAGCATTTT
TRBD2 TRBJ2-1 TRBV27 - CASKGWLADYNEQFF TGTGCCAGCAAGGGGTGGCTAGCGGACTACAATGAGCAGTTCTTC
- TRBJ2-3 TRBV10-3 many CAISEFTAQTSTDTQYF TGTGCCATCAGTGAGTTTACGGCTCAAACTAGCACAGATACGCAGTATTTT
- TRBJ1-5 TRBV28 many CASYAGTSNQPQHF TGTGCCAGTTATGCCGGGACGAGCAATCAGCCCCAGCATTTT
- TRBJ2-5 TRBV3-1 few CASSQDGTSETQYF TGTGCCAGCAGCCAAGACGGGACCTCGGAGACCCAGTACTTC
TRBD1 TRBJ1-6 TRBV5-1 many CASRHGQVYNSPLHF TGCGCCAGCAGACATGGACAGGTCTATAATTCACCCCTCCACTTT
TRBD2 TRBJ2-5 TRBV7-6 many CASSSPSGGVETQYF TGTGCCAGCAGCTCCCCCTCGGGAGGGGTAGAGACCCAGTACTTC
TRBD2 TRBJ2-7 TRBV7-9 many CASSFFRTSGATYEQYF TGTGCCAGCAGCTTCTTCCGCACTAGCGGCGCAACCTACGAGCAGTACTTC
- TRBJ2-3 TRBV7-2 many CASSSERTGTDTQYF TGTGCCAGCAGCTCAGAGCGGACCGGCACAGATACGCAGTATTTT
- TRBJ2-4 TRBV18 many CASSPNNIQYF TGTGCCAGCTCACCTAATAACATTCAGTACTTC
TRBD2 TRBJ2-2 TRBV7-2 many CASSLGLANTGELFF TGTGCCAGCAGCCTCGGACTAGCGAACACCGGGGAGCTGTTTTTT
- TRBJ2-1 TRBV27 few CASSDALTYNEQFF TGTGCCAGCTCCGACGCCCTAACCTACAATGAGCAGTTCTTC
- TRBJ1-1 TRBV20-1 few CSADVDSRVTFF TGCAGTGCAGATGTGGACAGCCGGGTTACTTTCTTT
- TRBJ2-3 TRBV7-2 many CASTQRVRADTQYF TGTGCCAGCACCCAGCGGGTCAGGGCAGATACGCAGTATTTT